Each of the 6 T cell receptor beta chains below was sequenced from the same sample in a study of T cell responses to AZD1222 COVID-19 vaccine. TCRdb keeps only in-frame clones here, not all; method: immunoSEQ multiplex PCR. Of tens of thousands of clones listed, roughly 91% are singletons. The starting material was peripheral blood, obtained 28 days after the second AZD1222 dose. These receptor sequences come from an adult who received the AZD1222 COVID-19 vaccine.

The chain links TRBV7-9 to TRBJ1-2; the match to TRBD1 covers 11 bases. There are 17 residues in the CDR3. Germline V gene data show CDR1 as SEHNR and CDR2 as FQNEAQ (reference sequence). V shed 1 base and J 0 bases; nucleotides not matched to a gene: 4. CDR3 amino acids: CASSLEGTGGSNYGYTF. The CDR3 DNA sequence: TGTGCCAGCAGCTTAGAAGGGACAGGGGGTTCTAACTATGGCTACACCTTC.

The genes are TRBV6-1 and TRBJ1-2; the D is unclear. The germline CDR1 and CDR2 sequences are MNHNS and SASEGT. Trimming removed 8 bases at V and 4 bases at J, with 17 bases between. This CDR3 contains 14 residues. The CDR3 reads CASREGGQTYGYTF. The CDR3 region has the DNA TGTGCCAGCCGGGAAGGAGGGCAGACCTATGGCTACACCTTC.

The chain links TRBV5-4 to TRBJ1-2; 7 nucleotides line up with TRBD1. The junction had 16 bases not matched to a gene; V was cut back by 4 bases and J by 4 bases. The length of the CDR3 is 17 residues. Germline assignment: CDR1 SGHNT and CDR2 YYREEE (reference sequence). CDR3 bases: TGTGCCAGCAGCCTAAACAGGGGCGGGGCTACATTCTATGGCTACACCTTC. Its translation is CASSLNRGGATFYGYTF.

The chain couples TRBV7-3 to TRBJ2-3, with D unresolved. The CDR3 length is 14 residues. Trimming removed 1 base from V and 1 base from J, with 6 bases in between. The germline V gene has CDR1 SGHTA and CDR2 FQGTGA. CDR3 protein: CASSLRGGTDTQYF. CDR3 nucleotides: TGTGCCAGCAGCTTAAGAGGCGGCACAGATACGCAGTATTTT.

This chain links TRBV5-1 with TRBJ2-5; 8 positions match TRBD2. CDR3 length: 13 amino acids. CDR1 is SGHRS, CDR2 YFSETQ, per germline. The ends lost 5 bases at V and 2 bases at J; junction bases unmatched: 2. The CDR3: CASRLAGQETQYF. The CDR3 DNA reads TGCGCCAGCAGATTAGCGGGGCAAGAGACCCAGTACTTC. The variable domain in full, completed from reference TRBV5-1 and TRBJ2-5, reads KAGVTQTPRYLIKTRGQQVTLSCSPISGHRSVSWYQQTPGQGLQFLFEYFSETQRNKGNFPGRFSGRQFSNSRSEMNVSTLELGDSALYLCASRLAGQETQYFGPGTRLLVL.

CDR3 amino acids: CASSPRGRSGYTF. The CDR3 nucleotides read TGTGCCAGCAGCCCCCGGGGCCGATCCGGCTACACCTTC. The chain carries TRBV12-3 or TRBV12-4 and TRBJ1-2; D might be TRBD1 (5 bases). Trimming cost V 6 bases and J 8 bases, with 16 bases left between them. The CDR3 covers 13 residues.